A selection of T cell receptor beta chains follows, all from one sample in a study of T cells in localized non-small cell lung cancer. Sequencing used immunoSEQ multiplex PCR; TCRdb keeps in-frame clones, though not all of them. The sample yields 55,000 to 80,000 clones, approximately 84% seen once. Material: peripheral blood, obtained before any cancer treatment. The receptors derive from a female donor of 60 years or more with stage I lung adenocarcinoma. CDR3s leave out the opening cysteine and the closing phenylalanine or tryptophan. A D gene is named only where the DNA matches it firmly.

CDR3 protein: ASSLAGGVRDGYT; J gene: TRBJ1-2; V gene: TRBV7-8; D gene: .
CDR3 protein: ASSEVGARQGPSRPQH; J gene: TRBJ1-5; V gene: TRBV6-1; D gene: TRBD1
CDR3 protein: ASSLIGARNEQF; J gene: TRBJ2-1; V gene: TRBV7-3; D gene: .
CDR3 protein: ASSLQAGRDTQY; J gene: TRBJ2-3; V gene: TRBV5-8; D gene: TRBD2
CDR3 protein: ASSQGNGYT; J gene: TRBJ1-2; V gene: TRBV5-1; D gene: .
CDR3 protein: ASNSAGRRAF; J gene: TRBJ1-1; V gene: TRBV11-3; D gene: .
CDR3 protein: ASSSSTSGYEQY; J gene: TRBJ2-7; V gene: TRBV5-1; D gene: TRBD2
CDR3 protein: ASSSIVAGELF; J gene: TRBJ2-2; V gene: TRBV11-2; D gene: .
CDR3 protein: SGKLAGGVDTQY; J gene: TRBJ2-3; V gene: TRBV29-1; D gene: TRBD2
CDR3 protein: AINRQGANYGYT; J gene: TRBJ1-2; V gene: TRBV10-3; D gene: TRBD1
CDR3 protein: ASGLGLGQGGSEQY; J gene: TRBJ2-7; V gene: TRBV12-5; D gene: TRBD1
CDR3 protein: ASRGGFNNSPLH; J gene: TRBJ1-6; V gene: TRBV2; D gene: .
CDR3 protein: ASSFIDSTAEAF; J gene: TRBJ1-1; V gene: TRBV5-6; D gene: .
CDR3 protein: ASHENTEAF; J gene: TRBJ1-1; V gene: TRBV2; D gene: .
CDR3 protein: ASSQLTSGGPLNTDTQY; J gene: TRBJ2-3; V gene: TRBV4-2; D gene: TRBD2
CDR3 protein: SVEHGRSGNTIY; J gene: TRBJ1-3; V gene: TRBV29-1; D gene: .
CDR3 protein: ASSYKETQY; J gene: TRBJ2-5; V gene: TRBV11-3; D gene: .
CDR3 protein: ASSLVPADGAN; J gene: TRBJ2-5; V gene: TRBV7-8; D gene: .
CDR3 protein: ASTMTSGSPDTQY; J gene: TRBJ2-3; V gene: TRBV11-2; D gene: TRBD2
CDR3 protein: ASSWTSGTSYEQY; J gene: TRBJ2-7; V gene: TRBV27; D gene: TRBD2
CDR3 protein: ASSFSGTSGRQTQY; J gene: TRBJ2-5; V gene: TRBV5-1; D gene: TRBD2
CDR3 protein: ASSFGQGGTEAF; J gene: TRBJ1-1; V gene: TRBV6-5; D gene: TRBD1
CDR3 protein: ASGDRGYEQY; J gene: TRBJ2-7; V gene: TRBV19; D gene: TRBD1
CDR3 protein: ASSPRLAGVVYEQY; J gene: TRBJ2-7; V gene: TRBV14; D gene: TRBD2
CDR3 protein: ASSPLSGGGGSPLH; J gene: TRBJ1-6; V gene: TRBV5-1; D gene: .
CDR3 protein: ASSLSLESYGYT; J gene: TRBJ1-2; V gene: TRBV5-4; D gene: .
CDR3 protein: ASKGDNQPQH; J gene: TRBJ1-5; V gene: TRBV2; D gene: .